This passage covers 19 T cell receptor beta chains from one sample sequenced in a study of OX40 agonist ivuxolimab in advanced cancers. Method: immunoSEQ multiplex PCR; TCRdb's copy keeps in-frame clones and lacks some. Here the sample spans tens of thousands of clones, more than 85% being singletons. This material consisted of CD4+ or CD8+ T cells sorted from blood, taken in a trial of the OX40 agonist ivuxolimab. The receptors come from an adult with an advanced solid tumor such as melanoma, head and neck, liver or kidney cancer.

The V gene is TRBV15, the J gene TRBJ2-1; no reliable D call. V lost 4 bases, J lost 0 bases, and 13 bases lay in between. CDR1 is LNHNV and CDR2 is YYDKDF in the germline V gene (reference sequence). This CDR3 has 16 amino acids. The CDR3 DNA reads TGTGCCACCAGCAACCCCTTCCGGAGCTCCTACAATGAGCAGTTCTTC. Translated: CATSNPFRSSYNEQFF.

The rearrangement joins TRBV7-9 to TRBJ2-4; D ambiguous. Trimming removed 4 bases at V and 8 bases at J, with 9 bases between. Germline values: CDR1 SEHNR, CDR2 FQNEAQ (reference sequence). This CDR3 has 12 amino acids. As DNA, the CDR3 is TGTGCCAGCAGCTCAGATCTAGACATTCAGTACTTC. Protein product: CASSSDLDIQYF.

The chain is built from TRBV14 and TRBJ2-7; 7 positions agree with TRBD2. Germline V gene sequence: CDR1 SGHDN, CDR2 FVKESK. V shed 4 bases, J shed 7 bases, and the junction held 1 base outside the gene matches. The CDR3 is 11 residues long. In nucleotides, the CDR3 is TGTGCCAGCAGCCCGGGGGGTGAGCAGTACTTC. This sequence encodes CASSPGGEQYF.

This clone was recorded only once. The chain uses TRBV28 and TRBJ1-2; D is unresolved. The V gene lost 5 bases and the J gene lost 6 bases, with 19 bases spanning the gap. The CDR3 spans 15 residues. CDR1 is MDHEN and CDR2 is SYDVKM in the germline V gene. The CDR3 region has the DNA TGTGCCAGCAGTCCACGTTACATCGCCCCCGATGGCTACACCTTC. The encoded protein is CASSPRYIAPDGYTF.

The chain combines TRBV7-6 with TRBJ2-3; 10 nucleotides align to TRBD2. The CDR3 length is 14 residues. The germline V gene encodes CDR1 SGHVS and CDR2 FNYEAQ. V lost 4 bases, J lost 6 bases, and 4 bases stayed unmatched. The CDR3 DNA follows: TGTGCCAGCAGCTCAGCGGGGGGGCCCGATACGCAGTATTTT. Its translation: CASSSAGGPDTQYF.

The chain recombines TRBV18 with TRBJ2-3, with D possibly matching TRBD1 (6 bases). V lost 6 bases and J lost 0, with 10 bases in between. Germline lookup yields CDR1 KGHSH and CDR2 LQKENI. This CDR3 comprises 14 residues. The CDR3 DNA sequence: TGTGCCAGCTCGCTACAGGGAAGCACAGATACGCAGTATTTT. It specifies CASSLQGSTDTQYF.

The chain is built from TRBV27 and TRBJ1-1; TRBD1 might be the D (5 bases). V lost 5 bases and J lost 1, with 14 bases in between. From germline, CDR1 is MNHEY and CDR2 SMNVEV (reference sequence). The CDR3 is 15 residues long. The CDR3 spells CASSPNPGGNTEAFF. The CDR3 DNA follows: TGTGCCAGCAGTCCAAACCCCGGGGGGAACACTGAAGCTTTCTTT.

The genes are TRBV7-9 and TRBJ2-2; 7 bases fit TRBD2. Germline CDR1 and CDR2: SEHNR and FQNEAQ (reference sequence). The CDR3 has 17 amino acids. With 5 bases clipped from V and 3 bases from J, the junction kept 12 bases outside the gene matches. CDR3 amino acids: CASSLAGRVMDTGELFF. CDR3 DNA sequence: TGTGCCAGCAGCCTGGCTGGGAGGGTAATGGACACCGGGGAGCTGTTTTTT.

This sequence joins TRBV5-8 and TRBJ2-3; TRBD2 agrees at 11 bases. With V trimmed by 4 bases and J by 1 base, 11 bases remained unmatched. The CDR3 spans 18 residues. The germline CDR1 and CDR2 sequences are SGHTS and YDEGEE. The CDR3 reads CASSPGLAEKKGTDTQYF. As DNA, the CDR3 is TGTGCCAGCAGCCCGGGACTAGCGGAAAAAAAGGGCACAGATACGCAGTATTTT.

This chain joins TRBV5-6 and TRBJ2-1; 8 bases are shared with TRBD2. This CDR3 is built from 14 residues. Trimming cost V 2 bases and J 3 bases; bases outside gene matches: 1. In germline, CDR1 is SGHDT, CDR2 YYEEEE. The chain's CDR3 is CASSFGTSYNEQFF. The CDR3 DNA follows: TGTGCCAGCAGCTTCGGGACTAGCTACAATGAGCAGTTCTTC.

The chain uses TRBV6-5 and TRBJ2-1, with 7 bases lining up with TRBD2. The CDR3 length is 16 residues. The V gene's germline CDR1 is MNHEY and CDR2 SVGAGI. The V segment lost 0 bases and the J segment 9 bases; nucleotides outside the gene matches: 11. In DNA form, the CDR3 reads TGTGCCAGCAGTTACTCCGGGACTACGGGTAGGGGTGAGCAGTTCTTC. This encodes CASSYSGTTGRGEQFF.

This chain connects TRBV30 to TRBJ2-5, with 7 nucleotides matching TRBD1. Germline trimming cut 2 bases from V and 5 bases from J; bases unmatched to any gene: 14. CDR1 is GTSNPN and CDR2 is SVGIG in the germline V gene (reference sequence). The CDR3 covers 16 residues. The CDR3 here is CAWSTLQGMVRETQYF. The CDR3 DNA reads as TGTGCCTGGAGTACTCTACAGGGGATGGTGAGGGAGACCCAGTACTTC.

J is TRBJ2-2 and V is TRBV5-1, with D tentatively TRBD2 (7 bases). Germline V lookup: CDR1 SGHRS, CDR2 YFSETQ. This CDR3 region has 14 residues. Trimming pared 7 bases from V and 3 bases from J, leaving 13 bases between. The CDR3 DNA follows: TGCGCCAGCGGAGGGGGGGCTCACACCGGGGAGCTGTTTTTT. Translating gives CASGGGAHTGELFF.

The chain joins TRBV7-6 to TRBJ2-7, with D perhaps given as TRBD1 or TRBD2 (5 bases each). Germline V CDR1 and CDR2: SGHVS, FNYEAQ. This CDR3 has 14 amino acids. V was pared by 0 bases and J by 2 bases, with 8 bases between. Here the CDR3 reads CASSLAGTPYEQYF. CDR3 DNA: TGTGCCAGCAGCTTAGCCGGGACCCCCTACGAGCAGTACTTC. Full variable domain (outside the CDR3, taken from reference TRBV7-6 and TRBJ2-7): GAGVSQSPRYKVTKRGQDVALRCDPISGHVSLYWYRQALGQGPEFLTYFNYEAQQDKSGLPNDRFSAERPEGSISTLTIQRTEQRDSAMYRCASSLAGTPYEQYFGPGTRLTVT.

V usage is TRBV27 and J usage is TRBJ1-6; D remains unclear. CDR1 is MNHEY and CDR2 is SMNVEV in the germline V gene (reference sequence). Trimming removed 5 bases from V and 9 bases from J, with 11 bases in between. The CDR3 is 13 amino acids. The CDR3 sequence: CASSPDVGSPLHF. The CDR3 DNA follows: TGTGCCAGCAGTCCCGATGTTGGTTCACCCCTCCACTTT.

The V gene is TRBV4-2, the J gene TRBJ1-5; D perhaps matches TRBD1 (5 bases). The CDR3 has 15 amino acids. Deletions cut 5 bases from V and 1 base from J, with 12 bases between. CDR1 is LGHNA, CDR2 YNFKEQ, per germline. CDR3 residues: CASSSDSQSNQPQHF. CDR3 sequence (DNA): TGTGCCAGCAGCTCCGACAGCCAAAGCAATCAGCCCCAGCATTTT.

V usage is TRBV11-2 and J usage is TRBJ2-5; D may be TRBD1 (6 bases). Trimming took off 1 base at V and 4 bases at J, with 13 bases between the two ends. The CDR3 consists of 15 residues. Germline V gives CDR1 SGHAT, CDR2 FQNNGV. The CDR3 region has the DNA TGTGCCAGCAGCTTAGGGACAGCCGGCGGAGAGACCCAGTACTTC. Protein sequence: CASSLGTAGGETQYF.

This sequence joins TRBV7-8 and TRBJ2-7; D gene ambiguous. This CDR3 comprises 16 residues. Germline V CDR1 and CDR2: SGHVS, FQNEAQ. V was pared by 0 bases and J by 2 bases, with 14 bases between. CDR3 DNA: TGTGCCAGCAGCTTAGCGACCTTGGACGGAACCTACGAGCAGTACTTC. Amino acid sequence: CASSLATLDGTYEQYF.

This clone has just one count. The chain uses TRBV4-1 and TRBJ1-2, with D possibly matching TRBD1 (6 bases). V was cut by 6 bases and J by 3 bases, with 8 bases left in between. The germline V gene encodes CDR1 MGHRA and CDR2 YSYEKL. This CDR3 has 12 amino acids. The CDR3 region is CASRQGDYGYTF. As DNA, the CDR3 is TGCGCCAGCAGACAGGGCGACTATGGCTACACCTTC.